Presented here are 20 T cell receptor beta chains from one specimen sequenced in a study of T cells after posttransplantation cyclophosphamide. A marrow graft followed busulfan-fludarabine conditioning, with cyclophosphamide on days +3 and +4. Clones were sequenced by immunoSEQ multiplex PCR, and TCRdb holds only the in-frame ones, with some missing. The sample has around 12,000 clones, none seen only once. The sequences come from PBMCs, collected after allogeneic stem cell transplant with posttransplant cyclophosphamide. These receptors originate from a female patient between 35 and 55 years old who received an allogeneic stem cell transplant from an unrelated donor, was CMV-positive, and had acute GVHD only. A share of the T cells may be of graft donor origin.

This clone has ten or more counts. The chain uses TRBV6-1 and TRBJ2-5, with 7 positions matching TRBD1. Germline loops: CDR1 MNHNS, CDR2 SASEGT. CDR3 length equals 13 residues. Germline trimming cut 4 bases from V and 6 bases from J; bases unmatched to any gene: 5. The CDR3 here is CASSVDREQTQYF. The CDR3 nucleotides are TGTGCCAGCAGTGTTGACAGGGAACAGACCCAGTACTTC.

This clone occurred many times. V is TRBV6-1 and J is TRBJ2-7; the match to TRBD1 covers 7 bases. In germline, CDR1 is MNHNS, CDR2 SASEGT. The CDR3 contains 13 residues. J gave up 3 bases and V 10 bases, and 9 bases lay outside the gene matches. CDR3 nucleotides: TGTGCCACCAGGGAGACAGGGAACTACGAGCAGTACTTC. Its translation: CATRETGNYEQYF.

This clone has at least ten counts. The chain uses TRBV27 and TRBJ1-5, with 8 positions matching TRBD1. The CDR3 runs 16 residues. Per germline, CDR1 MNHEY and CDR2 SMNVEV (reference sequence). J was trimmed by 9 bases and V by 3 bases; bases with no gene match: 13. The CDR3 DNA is TGTGCCAGCAGTTTGGGATTTCAGGGGGCGAATATGCCCCAGCATTTT. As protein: CASSLGFQGANMPQHF.

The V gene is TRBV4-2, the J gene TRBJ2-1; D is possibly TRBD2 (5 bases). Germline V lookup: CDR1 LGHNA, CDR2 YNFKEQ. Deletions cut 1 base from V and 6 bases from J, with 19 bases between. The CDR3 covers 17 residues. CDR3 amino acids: CASSQATIPEWGNEQFF. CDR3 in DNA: TGTGCCAGCAGCCAAGCGACTATCCCCGAGTGGGGCAATGAGCAGTTCTTC.

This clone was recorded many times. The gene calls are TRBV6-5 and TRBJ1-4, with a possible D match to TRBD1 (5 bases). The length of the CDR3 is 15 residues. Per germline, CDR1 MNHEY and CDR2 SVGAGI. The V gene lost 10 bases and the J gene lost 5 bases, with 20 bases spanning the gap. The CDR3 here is CATGIKGVGNEKLFF. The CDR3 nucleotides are TGTGCCACAGGGATTAAGGGTGTCGGCAATGAAAAACTGTTTTTT.

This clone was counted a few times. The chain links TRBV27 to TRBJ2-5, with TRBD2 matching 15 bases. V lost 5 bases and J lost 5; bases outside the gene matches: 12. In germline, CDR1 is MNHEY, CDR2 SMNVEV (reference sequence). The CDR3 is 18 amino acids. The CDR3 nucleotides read TGTGCCAGCAGTCCCTCCGGGACTAGCGGGAGGCGAGGGGAGACCCAGTACTTC. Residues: CASSPSGTSGRRGETQYF.

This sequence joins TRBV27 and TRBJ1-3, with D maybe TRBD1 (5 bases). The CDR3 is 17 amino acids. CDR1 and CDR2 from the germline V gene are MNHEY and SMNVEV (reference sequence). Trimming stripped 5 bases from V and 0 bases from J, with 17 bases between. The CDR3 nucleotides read TGTGCCAGCAGTCCGATTCTAGGGGTAAACTCTGGAAACACCATATATTTT. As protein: CASSPILGVNSGNTIYF.

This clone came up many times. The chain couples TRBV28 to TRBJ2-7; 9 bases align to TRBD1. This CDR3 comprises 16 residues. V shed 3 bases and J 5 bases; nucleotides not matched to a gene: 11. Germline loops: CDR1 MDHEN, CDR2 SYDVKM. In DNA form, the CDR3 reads TGTGCCAGCAGTTTTTTGGGGGGGACAGGGCTCCACGAGCAGTACTTC. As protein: CASSFLGGTGLHEQYF.

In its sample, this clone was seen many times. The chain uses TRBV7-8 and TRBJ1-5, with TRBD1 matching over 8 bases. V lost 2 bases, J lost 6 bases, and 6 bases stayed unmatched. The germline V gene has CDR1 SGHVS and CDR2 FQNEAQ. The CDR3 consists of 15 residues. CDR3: CASSLSRGHVQPQHF. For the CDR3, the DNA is TGTGCCAGCAGCTTAAGCAGGGGGCATGTTCAGCCCCAGCATTTT.

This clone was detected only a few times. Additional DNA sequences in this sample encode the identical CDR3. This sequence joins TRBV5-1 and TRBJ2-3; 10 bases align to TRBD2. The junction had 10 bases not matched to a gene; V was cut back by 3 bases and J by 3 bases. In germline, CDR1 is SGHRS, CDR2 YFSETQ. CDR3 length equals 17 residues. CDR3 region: CASSSGGLAGGTDTQYF. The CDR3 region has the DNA TGCGCCAGCAGCTCCGGGGGGTTAGCGGGAGGTACAGATACGCAGTATTTT.

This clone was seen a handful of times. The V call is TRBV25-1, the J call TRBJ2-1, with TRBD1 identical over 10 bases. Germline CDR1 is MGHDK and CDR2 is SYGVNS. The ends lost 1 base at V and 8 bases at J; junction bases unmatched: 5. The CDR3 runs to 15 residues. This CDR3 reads CASSEWPTGGHEQFF. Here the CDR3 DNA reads TGTGCCAGCAGTGAATGGCCGACAGGGGGCCATGAGCAGTTCTTC. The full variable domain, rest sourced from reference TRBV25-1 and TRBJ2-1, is EADIYQTPRYLVIGTGKKITLECSQTMGHDKMYWYQQDPGMELHLIHYSYGVNSTEKGDLSSESTVSRIRTEHFPLTLESARPSHTSQYLCASSEWPTGGHEQFFGPGTRLTVL.

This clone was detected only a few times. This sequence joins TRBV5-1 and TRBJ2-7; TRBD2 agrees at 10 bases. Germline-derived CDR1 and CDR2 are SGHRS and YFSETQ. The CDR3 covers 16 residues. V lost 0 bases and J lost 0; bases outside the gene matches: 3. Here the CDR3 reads CASSLVLAGSSYEQYF. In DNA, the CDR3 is TGCGCCAGCAGCTTGGTACTAGCGGGAAGCTCCTACGAGCAGTACTTC.

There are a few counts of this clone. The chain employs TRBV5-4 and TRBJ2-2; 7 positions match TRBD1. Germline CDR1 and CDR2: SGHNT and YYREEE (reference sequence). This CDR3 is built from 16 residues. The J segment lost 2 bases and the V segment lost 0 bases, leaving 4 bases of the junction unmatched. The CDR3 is CASSLEGARNTGELFF. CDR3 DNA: TGTGCCAGCAGCTTGGAGGGGGCGCGAAACACCGGGGAGCTGTTTTTT.

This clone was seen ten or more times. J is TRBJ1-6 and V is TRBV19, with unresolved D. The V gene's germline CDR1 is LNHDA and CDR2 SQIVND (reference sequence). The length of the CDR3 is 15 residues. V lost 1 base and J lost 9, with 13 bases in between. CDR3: CASSIGQALGSPLHF. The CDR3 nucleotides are TGTGCCAGTAGTATAGGTCAGGCCCTTGGTTCACCCCTCCACTTT.

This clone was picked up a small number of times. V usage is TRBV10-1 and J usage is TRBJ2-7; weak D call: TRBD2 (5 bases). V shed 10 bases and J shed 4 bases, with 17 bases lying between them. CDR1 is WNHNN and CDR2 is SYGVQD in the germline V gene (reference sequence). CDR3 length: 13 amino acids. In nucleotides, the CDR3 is TGCGCCACCCTAGCCTACCCTTTTTACGAGCAGTACTTC. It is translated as CATLAYPFYEQYF.

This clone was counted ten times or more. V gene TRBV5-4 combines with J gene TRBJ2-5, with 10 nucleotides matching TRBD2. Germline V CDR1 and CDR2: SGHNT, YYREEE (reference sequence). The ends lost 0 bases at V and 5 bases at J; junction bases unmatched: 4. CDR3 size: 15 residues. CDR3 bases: TGTGCCAGCAGCTTGGAGCGGGGGGGCCGCGAGACCCAGTACTTC. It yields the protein CASSLERGGRETQYF.

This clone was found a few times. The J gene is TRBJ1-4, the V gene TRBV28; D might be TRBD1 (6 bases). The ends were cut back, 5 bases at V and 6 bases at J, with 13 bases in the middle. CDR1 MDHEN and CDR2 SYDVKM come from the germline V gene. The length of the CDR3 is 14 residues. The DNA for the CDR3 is TGTGCCAGCAGTCCGGGGGGGCCCCATGAAAAACTGTTTTTT. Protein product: CASSPGGPHEKLFF.

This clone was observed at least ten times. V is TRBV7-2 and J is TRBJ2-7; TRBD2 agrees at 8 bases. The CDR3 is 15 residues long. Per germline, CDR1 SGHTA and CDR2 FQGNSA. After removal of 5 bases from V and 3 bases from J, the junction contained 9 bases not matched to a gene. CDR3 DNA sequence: TGTGCCAGCAGCCTGCGGACTAGCCCTCACTACGAGCAGTACTTC. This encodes CASSLRTSPHYEQYF. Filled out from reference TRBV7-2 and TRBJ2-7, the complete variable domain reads GAGVSQSPSNKVTEKGKDVELRCDPISGHTALYWYRQSLGQGLEFLIYFQGNSAPDKSGLPSDRFSAERTGGSVSTLTIQRTQQEDSAVYLCASSLRTSPHYEQYFGPGTRLTVT.

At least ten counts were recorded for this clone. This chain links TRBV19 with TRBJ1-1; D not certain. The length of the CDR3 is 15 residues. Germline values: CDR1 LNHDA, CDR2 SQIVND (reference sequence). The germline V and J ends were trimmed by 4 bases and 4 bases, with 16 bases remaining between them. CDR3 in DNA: TGTGCCAGTAGTACCTCTCGGGGAGGCGGCACTGAAGCTTTCTTT. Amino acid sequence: CASSTSRGGGTEAFF.

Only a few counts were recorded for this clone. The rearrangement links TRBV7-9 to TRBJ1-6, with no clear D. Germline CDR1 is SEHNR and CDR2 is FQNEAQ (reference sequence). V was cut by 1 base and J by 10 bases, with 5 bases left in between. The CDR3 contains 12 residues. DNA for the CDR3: TGTGCCAGCAGCTTAGGAGGCTCACCCCTCCACTTT. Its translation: CASSLGGSPLHF.